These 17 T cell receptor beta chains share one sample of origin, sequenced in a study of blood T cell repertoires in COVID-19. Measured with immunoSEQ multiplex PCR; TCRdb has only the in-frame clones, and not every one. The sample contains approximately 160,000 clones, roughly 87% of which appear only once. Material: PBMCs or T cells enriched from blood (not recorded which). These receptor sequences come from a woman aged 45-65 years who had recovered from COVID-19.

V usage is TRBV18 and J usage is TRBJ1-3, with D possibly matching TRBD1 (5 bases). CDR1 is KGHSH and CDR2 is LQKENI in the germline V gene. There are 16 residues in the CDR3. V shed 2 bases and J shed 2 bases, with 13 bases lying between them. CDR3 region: CASSPGRALAGNTIYF. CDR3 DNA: TGTGCCAGCTCACCAGGCAGGGCTCTCGCTGGAAACACCATATATTTT.

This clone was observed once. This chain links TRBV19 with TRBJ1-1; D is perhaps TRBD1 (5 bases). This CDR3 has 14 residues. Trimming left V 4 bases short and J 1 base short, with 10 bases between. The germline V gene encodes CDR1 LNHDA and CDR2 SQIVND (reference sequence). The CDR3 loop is CASSNGGTNTEAFF. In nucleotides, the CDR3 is TGTGCCAGTAGTAACGGCGGGACGAACACTGAAGCTTTCTTT.

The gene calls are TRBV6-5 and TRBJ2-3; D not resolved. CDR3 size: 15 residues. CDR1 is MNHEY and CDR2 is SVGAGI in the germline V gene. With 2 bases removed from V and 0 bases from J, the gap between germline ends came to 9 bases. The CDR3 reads CASSYIPTSTDTQYF. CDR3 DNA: TGTGCCAGCAGTTACATCCCAACTAGCACAGATACGCAGTATTTT.

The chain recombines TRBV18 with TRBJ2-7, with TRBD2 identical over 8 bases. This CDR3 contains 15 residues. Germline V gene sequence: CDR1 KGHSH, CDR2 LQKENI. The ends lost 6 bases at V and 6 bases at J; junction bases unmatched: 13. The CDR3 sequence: CASSHRAGEPIEQYF. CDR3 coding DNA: TGTGCCAGCTCTCACAGAGCGGGAGAGCCGATCGAGCAGTACTTC.

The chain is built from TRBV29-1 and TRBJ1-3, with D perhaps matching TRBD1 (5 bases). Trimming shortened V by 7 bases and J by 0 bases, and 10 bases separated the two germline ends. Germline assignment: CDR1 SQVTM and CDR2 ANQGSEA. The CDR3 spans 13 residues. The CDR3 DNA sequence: TGCAGCGCTCGACAGAACTCTGGAAACACCATATATTTT. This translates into CSARQNSGNTIYF.

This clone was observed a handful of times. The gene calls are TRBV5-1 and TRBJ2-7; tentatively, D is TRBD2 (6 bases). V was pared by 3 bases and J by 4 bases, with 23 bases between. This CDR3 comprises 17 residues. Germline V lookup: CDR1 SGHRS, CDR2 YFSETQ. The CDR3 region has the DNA TGCGCCAGCAGCTCGCCGGGAGCAGGGAGATGGTCGTACGAGCAGTACTTC. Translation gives CASSSPGAGRWSYEQYF. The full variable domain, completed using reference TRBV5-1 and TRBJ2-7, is KAGVTQTPRYLIKTRGQQVTLSCSPISGHRSVSWYQQTPGQGLQFLFEYFSETQRNKGNFPGRFSGRQFSNSRSEMNVSTLELGDSALYLCASSSPGAGRWSYEQYFGPGTRLTVT.

The CDR3 spells CASSPGQEETQYF. CDR3 coding DNA: TGTGCCAGCTCACCCGGACAGGAAGAGACCCAGTACTTC. The chain links TRBV18 to TRBJ2-5, with 7 bases identical to TRBD1. Germline V gives CDR1 KGHSH, CDR2 LQKENI. The CDR3 extends over 13 amino acids. J lost 3 bases, V lost 3 bases, and 1 base had no gene match.

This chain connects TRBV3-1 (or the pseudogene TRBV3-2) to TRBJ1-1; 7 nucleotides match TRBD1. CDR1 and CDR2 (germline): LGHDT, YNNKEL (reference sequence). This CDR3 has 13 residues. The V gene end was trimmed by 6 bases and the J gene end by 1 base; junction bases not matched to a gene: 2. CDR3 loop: CASSRTGNTEAFF. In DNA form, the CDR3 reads TGTGCCAGCAGTCGGACAGGGAACACTGAAGCTTTCTTT.

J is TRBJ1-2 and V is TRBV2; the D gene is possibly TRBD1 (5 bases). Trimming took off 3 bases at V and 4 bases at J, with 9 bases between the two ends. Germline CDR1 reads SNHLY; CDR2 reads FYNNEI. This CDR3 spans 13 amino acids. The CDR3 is CASSDGHRYGYTF. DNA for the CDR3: TGTGCCAGCAGTGATGGACATCGCTATGGCTACACCTTC. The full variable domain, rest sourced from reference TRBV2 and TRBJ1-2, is EPEVTQTPSHQVTQMGQEVILRCVPISNHLYFYWYRQILGQKVEFLVSFYNNEISEKSEIFDDQFSVERPDGSNFTLKIRSTKLEDSAMYFCASSDGHRYGYTFGSGTRLTVV.

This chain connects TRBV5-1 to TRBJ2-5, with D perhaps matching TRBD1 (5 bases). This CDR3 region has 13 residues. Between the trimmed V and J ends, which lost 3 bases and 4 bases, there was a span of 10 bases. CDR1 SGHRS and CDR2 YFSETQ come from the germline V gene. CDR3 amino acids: CASSWGPGETQYF. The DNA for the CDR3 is TGCGCCAGCAGCTGGGGCCCCGGAGAGACCCAGTACTTC.

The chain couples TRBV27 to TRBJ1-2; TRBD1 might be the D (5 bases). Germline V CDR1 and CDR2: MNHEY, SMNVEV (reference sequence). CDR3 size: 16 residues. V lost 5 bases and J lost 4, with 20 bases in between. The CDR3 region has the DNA TGTGCCAGCAGTCCGCGGGGGAGGGGCACAACCTATGGCTACACCTTC. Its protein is CASSPRGRGTTYGYTF.

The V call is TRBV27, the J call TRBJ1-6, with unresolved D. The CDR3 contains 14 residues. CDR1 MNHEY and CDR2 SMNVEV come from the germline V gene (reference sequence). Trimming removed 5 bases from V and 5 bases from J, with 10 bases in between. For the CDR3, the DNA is TGTGCCAGCAGTACCCACAGCAATAATTCACCCCTCCACTTT. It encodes CASSTHSNNSPLHF.

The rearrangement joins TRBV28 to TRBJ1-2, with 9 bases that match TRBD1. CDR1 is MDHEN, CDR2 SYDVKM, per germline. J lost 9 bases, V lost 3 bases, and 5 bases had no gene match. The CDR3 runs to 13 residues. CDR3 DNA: TGTGCCAGCAGTTTGGCGGGACAGGGCAGCTACACCTTC. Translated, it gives CASSLAGQGSYTF.

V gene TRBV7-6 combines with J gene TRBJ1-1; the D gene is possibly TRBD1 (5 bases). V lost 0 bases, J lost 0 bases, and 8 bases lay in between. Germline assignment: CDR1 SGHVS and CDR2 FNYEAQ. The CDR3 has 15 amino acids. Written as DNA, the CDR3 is TGTGCCAGCAGCTTAGCCAGGGCTGTGAACACTGAAGCTTTCTTT. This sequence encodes CASSLARAVNTEAFF. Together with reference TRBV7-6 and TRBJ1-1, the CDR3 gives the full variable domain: GAGVSQSPRYKVTKRGQDVALRCDPISGHVSLYWYRQALGQGPEFLTYFNYEAQQDKSGLPNDRFSAERPEGSISTLTIQRTEQRDSAMYRCASSLARAVNTEAFFGQGTRLTVV.

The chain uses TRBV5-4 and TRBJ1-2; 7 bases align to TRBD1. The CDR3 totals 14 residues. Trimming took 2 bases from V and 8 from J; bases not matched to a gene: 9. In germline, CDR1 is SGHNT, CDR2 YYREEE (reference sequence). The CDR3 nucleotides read TGTGCCAGCAGCTTCTGGGGGGCAGGGGGAGGCTACACCTTC. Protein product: CASSFWGAGGGYTF.

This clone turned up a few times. The CDR3 spells CAWSNLAGTNTGELFF. In DNA, the CDR3 is TGTGCCTGGAGCAACCTAGCGGGAACTAACACCGGGGAGCTGTTTTTT. The chain is built from TRBV30 and TRBJ2-2, with 9 positions matching TRBD2. CDR1 is GTSNPN, CDR2 SVGIG, per germline (reference sequence). J gave up 2 bases and V 3 bases, and 7 bases lay outside the gene matches. This CDR3 spans 16 amino acids.

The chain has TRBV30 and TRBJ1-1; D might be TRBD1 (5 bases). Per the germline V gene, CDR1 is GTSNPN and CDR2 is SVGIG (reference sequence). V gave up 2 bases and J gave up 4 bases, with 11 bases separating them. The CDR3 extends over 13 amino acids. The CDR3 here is CAWSRTNPTEAFF. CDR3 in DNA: TGTGCCTGGAGTAGGACAAACCCCACTGAAGCTTTCTTT.